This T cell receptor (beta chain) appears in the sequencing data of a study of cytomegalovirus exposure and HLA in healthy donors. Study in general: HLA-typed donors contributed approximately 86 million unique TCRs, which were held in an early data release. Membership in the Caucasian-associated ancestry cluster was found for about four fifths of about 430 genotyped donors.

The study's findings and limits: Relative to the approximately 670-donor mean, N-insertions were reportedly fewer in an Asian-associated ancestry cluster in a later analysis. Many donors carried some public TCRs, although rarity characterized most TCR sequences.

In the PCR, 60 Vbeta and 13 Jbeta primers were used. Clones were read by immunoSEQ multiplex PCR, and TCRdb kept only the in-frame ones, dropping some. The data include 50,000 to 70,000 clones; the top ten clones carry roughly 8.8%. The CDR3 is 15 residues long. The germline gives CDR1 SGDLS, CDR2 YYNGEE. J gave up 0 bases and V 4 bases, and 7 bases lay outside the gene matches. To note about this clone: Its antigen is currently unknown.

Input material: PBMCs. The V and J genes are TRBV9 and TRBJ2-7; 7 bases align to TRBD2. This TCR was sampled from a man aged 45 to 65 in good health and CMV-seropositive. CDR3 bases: TGTGCCAGCAGCCTACCGGGACTACACTCCTACGAGCAGTACTTC. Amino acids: CASSLPGLHSYEQYF.